This T cell receptor (beta chain) derives from a study of response to subunit inactivated influenza vaccine. In this sample, this clonotype turned up a few times. MiXCR was run by TCRdb on the RT-PCR reads, yielding one entry per CDR3 protein. Of about 570,000 distinct CDR3 sequences listed, around 10% are singletons. The CDR3 loop spans 12 amino acids. Trimming pared 6 bases from V and 12 bases from J, leaving 17 bases between. Germline CDR1 reads DFQATT; CDR2 reads SNEGSKA (reference sequence). Separately, the same data were catalogued under a study of T cells expressing NK-cell markers. That source reports: 5'RACE template switching with UMIs produced the TCR beta cDNA.

The chain combines TRBV20-1 with TRBJ1-4; D gene ambiguous. Sequencing used PBMCs from blood, obtained on the day of vaccination. This TCR was sampled from a man in his fifties or sixties who received an inactivated influenza vaccine. The DNA of the CDR3 is TGCAGTGCCAGAATAGGCGGTCCGGAACTGTTTTTT. It codes for CSARIGGPELFF.